Presented here are 22 T cell receptor beta chains from one specimen sequenced in a study of control samples from healthy donors and cancer patients. Data came from immunoSEQ multiplex PCR; TCRdb stores just in-frame clones and leaves some out. This table has some 150,000 clones, 94% appearing once. Specimen: blood. These receptors were collected from a man aged 40-55 years in good health.

CDR3 sequence (DNA): TGTGCCAGCAGTATTTCCGGGACAGGGAAGAACGAGCAGTACTTC. The encoded protein is CASSISGTGKNEQYF. V gene TRBV27 combines with J gene TRBJ2-7; 9 nucleotides align to TRBD1. CDR1 is MNHEY, CDR2 SMNVEV, per germline (reference sequence). The CDR3 extends over 15 amino acids. The ends lost 5 bases at V and 5 bases at J; junction bases unmatched: 10.

The chain uses TRBV19 and TRBJ2-3; 14 bases map to TRBD2. With 5 bases clipped from V and 4 bases from J, the junction kept 14 bases outside the gene matches. The CDR3 runs to 19 residues. The germline V gene encodes CDR1 LNHDA and CDR2 SQIVND (reference sequence). In nucleotides, the CDR3 is TGTGCCAGTAGTGCGCTGACTAGCGGGAGGGCCTTAATTGCAGATACGCAGTATTTT. Amino acids: CASSALTSGRALIADTQYF.

This rearrangement joins TRBV4-1 to TRBJ1-4; no firm D call. Trimming took 0 bases from V and 8 from J, leaving 19 bases between them. Germline CDR1 reads MGHRA; CDR2 reads YSYEKL. CDR3 length: 17 residues. CDR3 coding DNA: TGCGCCAGCAGCCAAGATGGTATTGGGGTTGGAGGCGAAAAACTGTTTTTT. It encodes CASSQDGIGVGGEKLFF.

In its sample, this clone was seen once. The V and J genes are TRBV5-8 and TRBJ1-5; TRBD1 is a possible D gene (6 bases). Germline V gives CDR1 SGHTS, CDR2 YDEGEE. Trimming removed 6 bases at V and 2 bases at J, with 9 bases between. This CDR3 is 13 amino acids long. This CDR3 is CASKRQGNQPQHF. CDR3 sequence (DNA): TGTGCCAGCAAACGACAGGGCAATCAGCCCCAGCATTTT.

The V gene is TRBV27, the J gene TRBJ1-6; 7 nucleotides align to TRBD1. V dropped 6 bases and J dropped 4; count of bases not matched to a gene: 9. This CDR3 has 16 residues. Germline V gene data show CDR1 as MNHEY and CDR2 as SMNVEV (reference sequence). The chain's CDR3 is CASRREWTGYNSPLHF. The CDR3 nucleotides read TGTGCCAGCAGGAGAGAATGGACAGGTTATAATTCACCCCTCCACTTT.

The chain recombines TRBV7-2 with TRBJ2-3, with a possible D match to TRBD1 (6 bases). The CDR3 is 15 amino acids. V lost 7 bases to trimming and J lost 2 bases, with 16 bases between them. CDR1 and CDR2 (germline): SGHTA, FQGNSA. DNA for the CDR3: TGTGCCAGCACCCTAACGACAGGTTACACAGATACGCAGTATTTT. Translated, it gives CASTLTTGYTDTQYF.

This clone was recorded once. The chain couples TRBV5-1 to TRBJ1-1, with D uncertain. CDR3 size: 14 residues. Germline values: CDR1 SGHRS, CDR2 YFSETQ. V was cut by 0 bases and J by 0 bases, with 6 bases left in between. The CDR3 region has the DNA TGCGCCAGCAGCTTGGGACTCATGAACACTGAAGCTTTCTTT. This sequence encodes CASSLGLMNTEAFF.

The chain uses TRBV24-1 and TRBJ2-5, with TRBD1 matching over 11 bases. Germline V gene sequence: CDR1 KGHDR, CDR2 SFDVKD. The CDR3 consists of 16 residues. Germline trimming cut 3 bases from V and 5 bases from J; bases unmatched to any gene: 7. The CDR3 region has the DNA TGTGCCACCAGTGATCCCGGGACAGGGGGTAGGGAGACCCAGTACTTC. Translating it yields CATSDPGTGGRETQYF.

In nucleotides, the CDR3 is TGTGCCAGCACCCAGGGCCCCTATAATTCACCCCTCCACTTT. As protein: CASTQGPYNSPLHF. The V and J genes are TRBV6-6 and TRBJ1-6, with a possible D match to TRBD1 (5 bases). The germline CDR1 and CDR2 sequences are MNHNY and SVGAGI (reference sequence). The CDR3 contains 14 residues. The ends were cut back, 7 bases at V and 2 bases at J, with 9 bases in the middle.

The chain couples TRBV5-1 to TRBJ2-7, with 9 bases that match TRBD2. The CDR3 loop spans 16 amino acids. Germline CDR1 SGHRS, CDR2 YFSETQ. The V gene end was trimmed by 3 bases and the J gene end by 2 bases; junction bases not matched to a gene: 9. CDR3 DNA: TGCGCCAGCAGCTCCGCGGGGGGGCTCGTCACCTACGAGCAGTACTTC. Translating it yields CASSSAGGLVTYEQYF. The complete variable domain, with remaining parts taken from reference TRBV5-1 and TRBJ2-7, reads KAGVTQTPRYLIKTRGQQVTLSCSPISGHRSVSWYQQTPGQGLQFLFEYFSETQRNKGNFPGRFSGRQFSNSRSEMNVSTLELGDSALYLCASSSAGGLVTYEQYFGPGTRLTVT.

This chain links TRBV15 with TRBJ2-2; D gene unclear. V was pared by 0 bases and J by 1 base, with 6 bases between. Germline loops: CDR1 LNHNV, CDR2 YYDKDF (reference sequence). This CDR3 contains 15 residues. CDR3 protein: CATSRDEGNTGELFF. CDR3 in DNA: TGTGCCACCAGCAGAGATGAAGGGAACACCGGGGAGCTGTTTTTT.

The gene calls are TRBV11-2 and TRBJ2-5; 10 bases match TRBD1. CDR1 is SGHAT, CDR2 FQNNGV, per germline. V was clipped by 2 bases and J by 5 bases; unmatched bases: 11. The CDR3 runs 17 residues. CDR3 bases: TGTGCCAGCAGCTTAATTACTTTGACAGGGGGCCGGGAGACCCAGTACTTC. Protein sequence: CASSLITLTGGRETQYF.

The gene calls are TRBV4-2 and TRBJ2-2; D unclear. The CDR3 covers 15 residues. Germline CDR1 and CDR2: LGHNA and YNFKEQ. V was clipped by 2 bases and J by 2 bases, with 9 bases between them. CDR3 sequence: CASSQSSPNTGELFF. The CDR3 DNA reads as TGTGCCAGCAGCCAAAGTAGCCCAAACACCGGGGAGCTGTTTTTT.

This rearrangement joins TRBV7-2 to TRBJ2-7; 8 nucleotides agree with TRBD1. V gave up 4 bases and J gave up 4 bases; unmatched junction bases: 9. CDR1 is SGHTA and CDR2 is FQGNSA in the germline V gene. CDR3 size: 15 residues. The CDR3 loop is CASSSPGTGLYEQYF. CDR3 bases: TGTGCCAGCAGCTCCCCCGGGACAGGTTTATACGAGCAGTACTTC.

This chain links TRBV2 with TRBJ1-1; D is uncertain. The germline V gene encodes CDR1 SNHLY and CDR2 FYNNEI. The CDR3 has 14 amino acids. V shed 4 bases and J shed 4 bases, with 13 bases lying between them. The CDR3 loop reads CASSGVVYGTEAFF. CDR3 nucleotide sequence: TGTGCCAGCAGTGGGGTTGTTTACGGCACTGAAGCTTTCTTT. Looking up the rest from reference TRBV2 and TRBJ1-1 gives the full variable domain: EPEVTQTPSHQVTQMGQEVILRCVPISNHLYFYWYRQILGQKVEFLVSFYNNEISEKSEIFDDQFSVERPDGSNFTLKIRSTKLEDSAMYFCASSGVVYGTEAFFGQGTRLTVV.

The chain links TRBV2 to TRBJ2-7; the D gene is possibly TRBD2 (5 bases). Germline V gene data show CDR1 as SNHLY and CDR2 as FYNNEI. Trimming pared 8 bases from V and 3 bases from J, leaving 23 bases between. The CDR3 totals 16 residues. CDR3 residues: CASDGISRGSGYEQYF. CDR3 coding DNA: TGTGCCAGCGATGGAATAAGTCGGGGAAGTGGCTACGAGCAGTACTTC.

V is TRBV20-1 and J is TRBJ1-4; no firm D call. Germline CDR1 DFQATT, CDR2 SNEGSKA (reference sequence). This CDR3 is built from 11 residues. V was trimmed by 6 bases and J by 8 bases, leaving 10 bases between them. This CDR3 is CSAQSGEKLFF. CDR3 coding DNA: TGCAGTGCCCAGAGCGGCGAAAAACTGTTTTTT.

The chain couples TRBV27 to TRBJ1-2, with 7 bases identical to TRBD1. V lost 4 bases to trimming and J lost 3 bases; unmatched junction nucleotides: 14. This CDR3 contains 17 residues. Germline V gives CDR1 MNHEY, CDR2 SMNVEV (reference sequence). CDR3 in amino acids: CASSSRTGQIRDYGYTF. CDR3 DNA: TGTGCCAGCAGTTCTAGAACGGGACAGATACGGGACTATGGCTACACCTTC.

The gene calls are TRBV6-4 and TRBJ1-6; 7 nucleotides agree with TRBD1. The CDR3 sequence is 14 residues long. J lost 9 bases, V lost 6 bases, and 8 bases had no gene match. Germline CDR1 MRHNA, CDR2 SNTAGT. The CDR3 bases are TGTGCCAGCAGCTACAACAGGGGTGGTTCACCCCTCCACTTT. It codes for CASSYNRGGSPLHF.

This sequence joins TRBV6-5 and TRBJ1-2; 7 bases line up with TRBD1. V trimming: 6 bases; J trimming: 6 bases; junction bases outside the gene matches: 13. This CDR3 has 15 residues. Germline assignment: CDR1 MNHEY and CDR2 SVGAGI. CDR3 in amino acids: CASRRTHDREHGYTF. The CDR3 DNA reads TGTGCCAGCAGGAGAACTCACGACAGGGAGCATGGCTACACCTTC.

This chain uses TRBV14 with TRBJ2-5; weak D call: TRBD2 (6 bases). V was pared by 3 bases and J by 5 bases, with 16 bases between. The CDR3 runs 15 residues. From germline, CDR1 is SGHDN and CDR2 FVKESK. CDR3 in amino acids: CASSHPRGVMETQYF. Written as DNA, the CDR3 is TGTGCCAGCAGCCATCCTCGCGGGGTAATGGAGACCCAGTACTTC.

The chain has TRBV10-2 and TRBJ1-5; TRBD1 aligns across 7 bases. V shed 6 bases, J shed 5 bases, and the junction held 4 bases outside the gene matches. CDR1 and CDR2 (germline): WSHSY, SAAADI. The CDR3 spans 13 residues. CDR3 residues: CASSPGTDQPQHF. The DNA of the CDR3 is TGCGCCAGCAGCCCAGGGACAGATCAGCCCCAGCATTTT.